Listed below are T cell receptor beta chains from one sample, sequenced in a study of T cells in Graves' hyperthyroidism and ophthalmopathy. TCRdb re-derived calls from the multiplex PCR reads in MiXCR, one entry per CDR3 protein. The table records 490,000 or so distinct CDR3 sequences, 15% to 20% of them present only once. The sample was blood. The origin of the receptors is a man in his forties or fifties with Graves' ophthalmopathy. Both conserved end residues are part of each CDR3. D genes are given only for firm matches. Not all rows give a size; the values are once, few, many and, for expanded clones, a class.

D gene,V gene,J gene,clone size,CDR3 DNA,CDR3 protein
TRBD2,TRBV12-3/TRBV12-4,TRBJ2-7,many,TGTGCCAGCAGTTTATTGGGACTAGCGGTCTCCTACGAGCAGTACTTC,CASSLLGLAVSYEQYF
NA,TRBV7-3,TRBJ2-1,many,TGTGCCAGCAGCTTAAATGAAGAATCCTACAATGAGCAGTTCTTC,CASSLNEESYNEQFF
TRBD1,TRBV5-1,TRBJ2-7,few,TGCGCCAGCAGCCCCGGACAGGCAAGACGGGCGTACTTC,CASSPGQARRAYF
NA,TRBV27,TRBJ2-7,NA,TGTGCCAGCAGTACCGCCCCGCGAAGATTATACGAGCAGTACTTC,CASSTAPRRLYEQYF
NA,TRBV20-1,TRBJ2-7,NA,TGCAGTGCCAGACGAGGGTGGGGTCTCTACGAGCAGTACTTC,CSARRGWGLYEQYF
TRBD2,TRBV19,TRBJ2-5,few,TGTGCCAGTAGGAAGGGACTAGCGGAGACCCAGTACTTC,CASRKGLAETQYF
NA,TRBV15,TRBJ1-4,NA,TGTGCCACCAGCAGAGGGGTGGAATCAAATGAAAAACTGTTTTTT,CATSRGVESNEKLFF
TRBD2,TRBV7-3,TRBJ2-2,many,TGTGCCAGCAGCTTAAGGGCTAGCGGGCGTACCGGGGAGCTGTTTTTT,CASSLRASGRTGELFF
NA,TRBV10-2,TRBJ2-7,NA,TGCGCCAGCGAAGGAGCCTACGAGCAGTACTTC,CASEGAYEQYF
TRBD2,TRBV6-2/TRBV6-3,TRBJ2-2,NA,TGTGCCAGCAGTTACCGCGGACTAGCGAACACCGGGGAGCTGTTTTTT,CASSYRGLANTGELFF
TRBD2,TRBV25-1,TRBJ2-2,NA,TGTGCCAGCAGTGATGGGGCTGGGGGGGTGACCACCGGGGAGCTGTTTTTT,CASSDGAGGVTTGELFF
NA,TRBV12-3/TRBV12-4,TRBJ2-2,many,TGTGCCAGCAGCCTTTCACTGTATCTGACAGAAGCGAACACCGGGGAGCTGTTTTTT,CASSLSLYLTEANTGELFF
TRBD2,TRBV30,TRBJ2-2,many,TGTGCCACCGCGGGGGCGAACACCGGGGAGCTGTTTTTT,CATAGANTGELFF
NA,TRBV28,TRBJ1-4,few,TGTGCCAGCAGTGTCCCCGGCCCGGGGGGTAATGAAAAACTGTTTTTT,CASSVPGPGGNEKLFF
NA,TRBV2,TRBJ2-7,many,TGTGCCAGCAGTGACTTCCCGGACTCCTACGAGCAGTACTTC,CASSDFPDSYEQYF
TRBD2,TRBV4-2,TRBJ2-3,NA,TGTGCCAGCAGCCAAGTGTCTAGCGGGGGGCCCACAGATACGCAGTATTTT,CASSQVSSGGPTDTQYF
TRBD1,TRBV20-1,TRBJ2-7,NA,TGCAGTGCTGGAGGACAGGTCTACGAGCAGTACTTC,CSAGGQVYEQYF
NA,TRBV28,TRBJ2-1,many,TGTGCCAGCACGACTAATGACCCGGGTTATAACAATGAGCAGTTCTTC,CASTTNDPGYNNEQFF
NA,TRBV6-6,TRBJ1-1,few,TGTGCCAGCAGTTACCCAGGTTTCATGAACACTGAAGCTTTCTTT,CASSYPGFMNTEAFF
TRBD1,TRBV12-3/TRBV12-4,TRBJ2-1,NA,TGTGCCAGCAGAATACAGGGGCCATCCTACAATGAGCAGTTCTTC,CASRIQGPSYNEQFF
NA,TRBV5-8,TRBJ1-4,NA,TGTGCCAGCAGCTTGGACCTGGGGGAAAAACTGTTTTTT,CASSLDLGEKLFF
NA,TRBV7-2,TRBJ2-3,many,TGCGCCAGCAGCTTGGTCCAGGGCACAGATACGCAGTATTTT,CASSLVQGTDTQYF
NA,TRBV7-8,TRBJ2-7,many,TGTGCCAGCAGCTCGTCCCGGGGGGCTCGTCTCGAGCAGTACTTC,CASSSSRGARLEQYF
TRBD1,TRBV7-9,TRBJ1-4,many,TGTGCCAGCAGCTCGCCGGGGACAGGGGAGAGTGAAAAACTGTTTTTT,CASSSPGTGESEKLFF
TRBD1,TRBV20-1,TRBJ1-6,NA,TGCAGTGCTTTTCGGGGACAGGGTTTGAGGAATTCACCCCTCCACTTT,CSAFRGQGLRNSPLHF
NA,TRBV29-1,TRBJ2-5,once,TGCAGCGTTGGATCGCAGCCCCAAGAGACCCAGTGCTTC,CSVGSQPQETQCF
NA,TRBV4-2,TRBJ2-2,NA,TGTGCCAGCAGCCAAGATGGTCAGGGAAGGACCGGGGAGCTGTTTTTT,CASSQDGQGRTGELFF
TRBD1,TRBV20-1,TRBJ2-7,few,TGCAGTGCTAGAGCGCCCGGGACAGGAGTGGGGAAGGGTTCCTACGAGCAGTACTTC,CSARAPGTGVGKGSYEQYF